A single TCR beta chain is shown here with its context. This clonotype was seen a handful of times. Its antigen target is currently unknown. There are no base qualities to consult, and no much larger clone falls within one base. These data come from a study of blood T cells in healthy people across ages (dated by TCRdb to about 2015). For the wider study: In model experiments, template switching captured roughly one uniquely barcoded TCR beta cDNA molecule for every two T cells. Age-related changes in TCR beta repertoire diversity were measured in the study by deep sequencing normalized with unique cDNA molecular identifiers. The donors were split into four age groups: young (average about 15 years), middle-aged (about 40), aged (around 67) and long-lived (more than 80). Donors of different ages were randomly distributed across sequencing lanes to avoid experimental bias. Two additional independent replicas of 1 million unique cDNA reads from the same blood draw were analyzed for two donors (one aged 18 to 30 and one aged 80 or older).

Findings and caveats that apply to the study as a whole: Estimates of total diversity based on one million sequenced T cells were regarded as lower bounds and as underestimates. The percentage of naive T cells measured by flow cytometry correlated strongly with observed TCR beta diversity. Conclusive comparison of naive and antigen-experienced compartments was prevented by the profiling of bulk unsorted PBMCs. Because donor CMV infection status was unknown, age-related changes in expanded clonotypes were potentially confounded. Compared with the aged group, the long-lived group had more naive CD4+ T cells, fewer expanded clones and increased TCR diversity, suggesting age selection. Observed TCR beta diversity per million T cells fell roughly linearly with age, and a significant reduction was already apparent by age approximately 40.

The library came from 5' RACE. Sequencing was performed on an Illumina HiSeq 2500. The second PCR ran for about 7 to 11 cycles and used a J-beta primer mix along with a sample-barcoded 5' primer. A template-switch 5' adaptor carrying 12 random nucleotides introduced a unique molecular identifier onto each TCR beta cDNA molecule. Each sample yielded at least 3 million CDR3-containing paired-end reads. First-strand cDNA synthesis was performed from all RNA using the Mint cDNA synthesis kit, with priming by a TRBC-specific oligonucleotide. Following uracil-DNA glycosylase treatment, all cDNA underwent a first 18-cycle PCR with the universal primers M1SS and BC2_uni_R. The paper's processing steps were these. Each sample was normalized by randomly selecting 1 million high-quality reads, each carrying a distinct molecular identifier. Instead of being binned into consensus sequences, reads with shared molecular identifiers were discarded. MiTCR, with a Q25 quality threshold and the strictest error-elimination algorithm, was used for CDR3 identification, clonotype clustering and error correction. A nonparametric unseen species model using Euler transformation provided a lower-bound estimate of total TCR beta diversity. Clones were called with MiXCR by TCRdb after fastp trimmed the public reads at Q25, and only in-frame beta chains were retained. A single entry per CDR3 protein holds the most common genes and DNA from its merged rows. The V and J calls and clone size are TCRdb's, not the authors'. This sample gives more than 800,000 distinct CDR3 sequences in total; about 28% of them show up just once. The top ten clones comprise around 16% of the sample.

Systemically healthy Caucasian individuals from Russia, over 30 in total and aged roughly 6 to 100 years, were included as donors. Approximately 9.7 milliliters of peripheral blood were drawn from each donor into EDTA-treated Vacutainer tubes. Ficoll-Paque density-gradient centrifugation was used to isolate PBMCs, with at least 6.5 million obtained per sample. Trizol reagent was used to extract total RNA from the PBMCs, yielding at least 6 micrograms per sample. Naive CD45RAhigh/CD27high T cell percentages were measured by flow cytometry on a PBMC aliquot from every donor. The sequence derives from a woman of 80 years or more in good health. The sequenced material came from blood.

The nucleotide sequence is given as TGCAGTGCTAGCAGCTCGAACAATGAGCAGTACTTC. Its protein product is CSASSSNNEQYF. The chain joins TRBV20-1 to TRBJ2-7; the D gene is not confidently resolved. V gives up 3 bases and J gives up 7 bases, and the segment between their germline ends measures 13 bases. CDR1 and CDR2 (DFQATT, SNEGSKA) derive from the germline V gene (reference sequence). The CDR3, from cysteine to phenylalanine, totals 12 residues. Just CDR3 DNA is preserved here, 36 bases in frame from base 1.